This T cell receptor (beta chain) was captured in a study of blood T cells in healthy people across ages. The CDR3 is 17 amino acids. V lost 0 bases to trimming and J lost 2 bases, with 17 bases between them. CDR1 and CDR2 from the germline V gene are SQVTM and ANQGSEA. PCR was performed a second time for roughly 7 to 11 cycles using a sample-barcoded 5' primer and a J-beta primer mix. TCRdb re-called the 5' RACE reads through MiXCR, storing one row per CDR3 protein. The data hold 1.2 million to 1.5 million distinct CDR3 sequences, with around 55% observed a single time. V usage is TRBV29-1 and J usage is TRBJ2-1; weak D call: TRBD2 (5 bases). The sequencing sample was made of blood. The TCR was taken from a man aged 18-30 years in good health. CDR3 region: CSVEDPGTGGTYNEQFF. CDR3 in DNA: TGCAGCGTTGAAGATCCGGGAACGGGCGGCACCTACAATGAGCAGTTCTTC.